This passage covers 18 T cell receptor beta chains from one sample sequenced in a study of shared clonotypes between healthy human individuals. Profiling relied on immunoSEQ multiplex PCR, and the TCRdb table lists in-frame clones only, not all of them. The table records roughly 2.6 million clones, 90% to 95% of them present only once. Sequenced: naive CD4+ T cells sorted from blood. This sample's subset: CD45RA+ positively selected. These receptors were taken from a man aged 18-30 years in good health.

The chain combines TRBV5-1 with TRBJ2-2; 8 nucleotides match TRBD1. Germline lookup yields CDR1 SGHRS and CDR2 YFSETQ. The CDR3 extends over 14 amino acids. J lost 7 bases, V lost 4 bases, and 6 bases had no gene match. The CDR3 sequence is CASSPDRDGGELFF. CDR3 in DNA: TGCGCCAGCAGCCCGGACAGGGATGGCGGGGAGCTGTTTTTT.

This sequence joins TRBV9 and TRBJ2-7; D not certain. Germline V gene data show CDR1 as SGDLS and CDR2 as YYNGEE. The CDR3 is 14 residues long. The V end lost 0 bases, the J end lost 5 bases, and 12 bases lay between the germline ends. CDR3 DNA: TGTGCCAGCAGCGTAGCTTCGGGCACCGACGAGCAGTACTTC. Residues: CASSVASGTDEQYF.

The gene calls are TRBV29-1 and TRBJ2-7; the match to TRBD1 covers 7 bases. The CDR3 length is 14 residues. Germline CDR1 reads SQVTM; CDR2 reads ANQGSEA. The V and J ends lost 6 bases and 2 bases, in that order; junction bases with no gene match: 10. The CDR3 nucleotides read TGCAGCGTCTTAAAGGGGGCAGGACCCTACGAGCAGTACTTC. Translated, it gives CSVLKGAGPYEQYF.

J is TRBJ2-1 and V is TRBV7-8, with 9 bases matching TRBD2. J gave up 2 bases and V 5 bases, and 7 bases lay outside the gene matches. This CDR3 contains 16 residues. CDR1 and CDR2 from the germline V gene are SGHVS and FQNEAQ. The CDR3 DNA sequence: TGTGCCAGCAGCGCGAAGCTAGCGGGAACCTACAATGAGCAGTTCTTC. Amino acid sequence: CASSAKLAGTYNEQFF.

This chain connects TRBV19 to TRBJ2-3; tentative D call: TRBD1 (6 bases). This CDR3 has 14 residues. The V end lost 5 bases, the J end lost 1 base, and 10 bases lay between the germline ends. Germline V gives CDR1 LNHDA, CDR2 SQIVND (reference sequence). The CDR3 is CASSSAGGTDTQYF. In nucleotides, the CDR3 is TGTGCCAGTAGTTCGGCAGGGGGCACAGATACGCAGTATTTT.

This clone occurred once. The chain combines TRBV11-2 with TRBJ2-2; D possibly corresponds to TRBD2 (5 bases). In germline, CDR1 is SGHAT, CDR2 FQNNGV. CDR3 length: 17 residues. V was clipped by 5 bases and J by 0 bases, with 16 bases between them. This CDR3 reads CASSPTGWGTNTGELFF. The CDR3 bases are TGTGCCAGCAGCCCCACGGGGTGGGGTACGAACACCGGGGAGCTGTTTTTT. The full variable domain, with the rest looked up from reference TRBV11-2 and TRBJ2-2, is EAGVAQSPRYKIIEKRQSVAFWCNPISGHATLYWYQQILGQGPKLLIQFQNNGVVDDSQLPKDRFSAERLKGVDSTLKIQPAKLEDSAVYLCASSPTGWGTNTGELFFGEGSRLTVL.

This chain links TRBV11-1 with TRBJ1-5; D unresolved. This CDR3 is built from 17 residues. Germline-derived CDR1 and CDR2 are SGHAT and FQDESV (reference sequence). The V and J ends lost 1 base and 0 bases respectively, with 13 bases between them. The CDR3 sequence is CASSLVSPGFSNQPQHF. CDR3 nucleotides: TGTGCCAGCAGCTTAGTTTCCCCGGGATTTAGCAATCAGCCCCAGCATTTT.

The chain links TRBV2 to TRBJ2-1; 7 bases fit TRBD2. The CDR3 has 14 residues. Germline values: CDR1 SNHLY, CDR2 FYNNEI. The junction had 5 bases not matched to a gene; V was cut back by 8 bases and J by 1 base. The CDR3, as DNA: TGTGCCAGCCTTTCTAGCGGATCCTACAATGAGCAGTTCTTC. The encoded protein is CASLSSGSYNEQFF.

V gene TRBV6-1 combines with J gene TRBJ2-1; TRBD1 is a possible D gene (5 bases). V was trimmed by 6 bases and J by 3 bases, leaving 9 bases between them. The CDR3 runs 13 residues. CDR1 and CDR2 from the germline V gene are MNHNS and SASEGT. CDR3 nucleotides: TGTGCCAGCAGGCAGGGTAACTACAATGAGCAGTTCTTC. This translates into CASRQGNYNEQFF.

DNA for the CDR3: TGTGCCAGCAGCTTAATGAGCGGGGGGGCAGAGACCCAGTACTTC. The encoded protein is CASSLMSGGAETQYF. V usage is TRBV7-6 and J usage is TRBJ2-5, with 10 bases lining up with TRBD2. With V trimmed by 2 bases and J by 4 bases, 4 bases remained unmatched. This CDR3 is built from 15 residues. Germline CDR1 reads SGHVS; CDR2 reads FNYEAQ. Based on the CDR3 plus reference TRBV7-6 and TRBJ2-5, the full variable domain is GAGVSQSPRYKVTKRGQDVALRCDPISGHVSLYWYRQALGQGPEFLTYFNYEAQQDKSGLPNDRFSAERPEGSISTLTIQRTEQRDSAMYRCASSLMSGGAETQYFGPGTRLLVL.

V usage is TRBV28 and J usage is TRBJ2-5; 10 bases match TRBD1. The CDR3 has 16 amino acids. The V gene's germline CDR1 is MDHEN and CDR2 SYDVKM. The junction had 13 bases not matched to a gene; V was cut back by 7 bases and J by 5 bases. The CDR3 loop reads CASTSLRDRGRETQYF. The CDR3 DNA reads TGTGCCAGCACCTCTCTCCGGGACAGGGGAAGGGAGACCCAGTACTTC.

In its sample, this clone was seen once. The chain has TRBV4-3 and TRBJ1-2; D uncertain. CDR1 LGHNA and CDR2 YSLEER come from the germline V gene. The CDR3 totals 14 residues. V lost 4 bases, J lost 0 bases, and 9 bases lay in between. The CDR3 here is CASSLDVTNYGYTF. The CDR3 nucleotides read TGCGCCAGCAGCCTCGACGTCACTAACTATGGCTACACCTTC.

This clone has only a few counts. Other DNA sequences in this sample translate to the same CDR3. This rearrangement joins TRBV30 to TRBJ1-1; D remains ambiguous. With 2 bases removed from V and 1 base from J, the gap between germline ends came to 8 bases. The CDR3 length is 13 residues. Germline loops: CDR1 GTSNPN, CDR2 SVGIG (reference sequence). In DNA form, the CDR3 reads TGTGCCTGGAGTTTGGGTCCGAACACTGAAGCTTTCTTT. The encoded protein is CAWSLGPNTEAFF.

V and J are TRBV6-1 and TRBJ1-3, with 10 bases matching TRBD1. From germline, CDR1 is MNHNS and CDR2 SASEGT. V was clipped by 7 bases and J by 2 bases; unmatched bases: 2. CDR3 length equals 14 residues. CDR3 in DNA: TGTGCCAGCACAGGACAGGGGGCTGGAAACACCATATATTTT. The encoded protein is CASTGQGAGNTIYF.

This chain's CDR3 is CASSLDGLAHNEQFF. Written as DNA, the CDR3 is TGTGCCAGCAGCTTAGACGGACTAGCCCACAATGAGCAGTTCTTC. The chain uses TRBV11-2 and TRBJ2-1; 8 bases fit TRBD2. Germline-derived CDR1 and CDR2 are SGHAT and FQNNGV. This CDR3 is built from 15 residues. The trim removed 0 bases at V and 5 bases at J, leaving 3 bases unmatched.

The chain links TRBV28 to TRBJ2-3; possibly TRBD1 for D (5 bases). Germline-derived CDR1 and CDR2 are MDHEN and SYDVKM. There are 17 residues in the CDR3. Trimming left V 5 bases short and J 1 base short, with 19 bases between. CDR3 region: CASSLLGAGKGTDTQYF. In DNA form, the CDR3 reads TGTGCCAGCAGTCTCCTAGGGGCAGGGAAGGGCACAGATACGCAGTATTTT.

The rearrangement uses TRBV5-1 and TRBJ1-2; no clear D gene. The germline gives CDR1 SGHRS, CDR2 YFSETQ. V was pared by 0 bases and J by 1 base, with 10 bases between. This CDR3 contains 15 residues. CDR3 nucleotide sequence: TGCGCCAGCAGCTTGGCAGGAGAAGTTAACTATGGCTACACCTTC. Its protein is CASSLAGEVNYGYTF.

The chain couples TRBV5-1 to TRBJ2-3; 7 bases map to TRBD1. This CDR3 is built from 14 residues. The V segment lost 0 bases and the J segment 6 bases; nucleotides outside the gene matches: 4. CDR1 is SGHRS and CDR2 is YFSETQ in the germline V gene. The CDR3: CASSLAATGDTQYF. As DNA, the CDR3 is TGCGCCAGCAGCTTGGCCGCGACAGGGGATACGCAGTATTTT.